The 2 T cell receptor beta chains below were found in one sample sequenced in a study of T cell clonotyping in hematopoietic cell transplantation. Libraries were prepared by immunoSEQ multiplex PCR; TCRdb keeps only in-frame clonotypes and omits some of them. The table includes around 21,000 clones, approximately 87% detected once. Specified time point: recipient sample about 28 days before transplant, after cytoreduction. The sample here was peripheral blood mononuclear cells, taken before stem cell transplant. The receptor set was obtained from a young man with biphenotypic leukemia. Some clones in this sample may be carry-over from other donors' samples.

The V and J genes are TRBV6-1 and TRBJ1-5, with D unclear. The CDR3 runs 12 residues. The V gene lost 11 bases and the J gene lost 0 bases, with 8 bases spanning the gap. Germline values: CDR1 MNHNS, CDR2 SASEGT. CDR3 protein: CAAQNSNQPQHF. CDR3 coding DNA: TGTGCCGCGCAGAATAGCAATCAGCCCCAGCATTTT.

The chain employs TRBV30 and TRBJ1-5; no reliable D call. Germline V lookup: CDR1 GTSNPN, CDR2 SVGIG (reference sequence). Deletions cut 1 base from V and 6 bases from J, with 13 bases between. The CDR3 runs to 14 residues. This CDR3 reads CAWSGEGGGQPQHF. CDR3 sequence (DNA): TGTGCCTGGAGTGGGGAGGGCGGCGGTCAGCCCCAGCATTTT.